These 11 T cell receptor beta chains were all obtained from the same sample, sequenced in a study of cytomegalovirus exposure and HLA in healthy donors. Assay: immunoSEQ multiplex PCR; the TCRdb copy retains only in-frame clones and omits some. The sample holds tens of thousands of clones, around 94% seen once. Sequenced sample: PBMCs. The receptors here all came from a woman in her late teens or twenties in good health and CMV-seropositive.

This clone was found a few times. The CDR3 sequence is CASSQIRETQYF. Here the CDR3 DNA reads TGTGCCAGCAGCCAAATCAGAGAGACCCAGTACTTC. The chain couples TRBV14 to TRBJ2-5; unclear D gene. CDR1 is SGHDN, CDR2 FVKESK, per germline. The CDR3 has 12 amino acids. V was clipped by 2 bases and J by 4 bases, with 5 bases between them.

The chain employs TRBV5-1 and TRBJ2-1; 7 nucleotides align to TRBD2. CDR3 length equals 15 residues. Germline V gives CDR1 SGHRS, CDR2 YFSETQ. The trim removed 0 bases at V and 8 bases at J, leaving 8 bases unmatched. CDR3 loop: CASSLGATSVHEQFF. CDR3 bases: TGCGCCAGCAGCTTGGGCGCTACTAGCGTCCATGAGCAGTTCTTC.

The genes are TRBV5-4 and TRBJ1-5, with D maybe TRBD1 (5 bases). Trimming removed 3 bases at V and 3 bases at J, with 10 bases between. Germline CDR1 SGHNT, CDR2 YYREEE (reference sequence). There are 14 residues in the CDR3. CDR3 in amino acids: CASSSRGSNQPQHF. CDR3 in DNA: TGTGCCAGCAGCTCCCGGGGGTCCAATCAGCCCCAGCATTTT.

V is TRBV6-5 and J is TRBJ2-7; TRBD2 matches 7 bases. The CDR3 is 15 residues long. Germline values: CDR1 MNHEY, CDR2 SVGAGI. V lost 6 bases, J lost 0 bases, and 8 bases stayed unmatched. CDR3 sequence reads: CASSLREGSSYEQYF. The CDR3 DNA sequence: TGTGCCAGCAGCCTGAGGGAGGGAAGCTCCTACGAGCAGTACTTC.

The chain couples TRBV6-6 to TRBJ2-7; D possibly corresponds to TRBD1 (6 bases). Trimming stripped 5 bases from V and 5 bases from J, with 10 bases between. This CDR3 has 12 amino acids. The germline V gene encodes CDR1 MNHNY and CDR2 SVGAGI (reference sequence). CDR3 amino acids: CASSIQGDEQYF. CDR3 nucleotide sequence: TGTGCCAGCAGTATACAGGGAGACGAGCAGTACTTC.

The chain combines TRBV10-3 with TRBJ2-2; 8 nucleotides align to TRBD1. J was trimmed by 7 bases and V by 6 bases; bases with no gene match: 7. Germline V gives CDR1 ENHRY, CDR2 SYGVKD. This CDR3 comprises 14 residues. The CDR3 region is CAIRRTGFDGELFF. DNA of the CDR3: TGTGCCATCAGGAGGACAGGGTTTGACGGGGAGCTGTTTTTT.

The rearrangement uses TRBV18 and TRBJ2-3, with D perhaps TRBD2 (5 bases). The CDR3 totals 12 residues. The germline V gene encodes CDR1 KGHSH and CDR2 LQKENI. V was cut by 6 bases and J by 6 bases, with 10 bases left in between. The CDR3 region has the DNA TGTGCCAGCTCCCCCGGGATGGATACGCAGTATTTT. Amino acid sequence: CASSPGMDTQYF.

The chain combines TRBV5-6 with TRBJ2-7; 7 bases fit TRBD2. CDR1 and CDR2 (germline): SGHDT, YYEEEE. This CDR3 has 14 amino acids. With 4 bases clipped from V and 3 bases from J, the junction kept 7 bases outside the gene matches. The CDR3 coding sequence is TGTGCCAGCAGCGCGGGACTAATAGTCTACGAGCAGTACTTC. This translates into CASSAGLIVYEQYF. Based on the CDR3 plus reference TRBV5-6 and TRBJ2-7, the full variable domain is DAGVTQSPTHLIKTRGQQVTLRCSPKSGHDTVSWYQQALGQGPQFIFQYYEEEERQRGNFPDRFSGHQFPNYSSELNVNALLLGDSALYLCASSAGLIVYEQYFGPGTRLTVT.

This chain uses TRBV6-6 with TRBJ2-1; D is possibly TRBD2 (7 bases). The CDR3 totals 14 residues. Germline values: CDR1 MNHNY, CDR2 SVGAGI (reference sequence). Trimming removed 8 bases from V and 7 bases from J, with 18 bases in between. CDR3 nucleotide sequence: TGTGCCAGCTCCCGGGGGGCCCCCCGGAATGAGCAGTTCTTC. Translating it yields CASSRGAPRNEQFF.

The V call is TRBV5-6, the J call TRBJ1-6, with TRBD1 matching over 9 bases. The CDR3 sequence is 15 residues long. The germline CDR1 and CDR2 sequences are SGHDT and YYEEEE. J gave up 6 bases and V 3 bases, and 4 bases lay outside the gene matches. This chain's CDR3 is CASSWGQGSNSPLHF. The CDR3 region has the DNA TGTGCCAGCAGCTGGGGACAGGGAAGTAATTCACCCCTCCACTTT.

V gene TRBV11-2 combines with J gene TRBJ2-3; 9 bases fit TRBD2. The CDR3 has 17 residues. Trimming removed 3 bases from V and 0 bases from J; junction bases left unmatched: 7. Germline loops: CDR1 SGHAT, CDR2 FQNNGV. The CDR3 DNA is TGTGCCAGCAGCTTTCGGCTAGCGGGGTACAGCACAGATACGCAGTATTTT. Its protein product is CASSFRLAGYSTDTQYF.